This TCR beta chain was recovered during a study of blood T cell repertoires in COVID-19 (TCRdb year 2020). Study-level background: Collaborator samples came from the United States, Italy and Spain and covered acute and convalescent phases of COVID-19. The repertoires were made available in a free public database intended to serve as a resource for research on the immune response to SARS-CoV-2. A de-identified subject ID, COVID-19 status, age in years and sex were almost always included in the sample metadata. Deeply sampled blood TCRbeta repertoires from subjects exposed to, actively infected with, or recovered from COVID-19 were included in the dataset. Where HLA class I and class II types were available, the types were taken from metadata supplied by the sample provider, not from assay-based typing. The prospective study material was composed of cDNA or gDNA derived from T cells, B-cell-depleted T cells, or PBMCs. Samples came from the ongoing ImmuneRACE study (first 160 participants) plus 1,254 subjects from 6 global collaborators.

The paper's findings and limits, for the study overall: The amount of clinical and demographic metadata varied by source and participant and was provided uncurated.

The immunoSEQ Assay, a bias-controlled multiplex PCR, was used to amplify TCRbeta CDR3 regions from genomic DNA. Per the original workflow: The number of nucleated cells in each sample was estimated from the amplification of reference gene primers within the assay. To quantify the absolute abundance of each unique TCRbeta CDR3 rearrangement, sequence reads were collapsed and filtered. For each sample, productive Simpson clonality was calculated as the square root of Simpson's diversity index across productive rearrangements. Not all clones reach the TCRdb copy of this immuneACCESS table, which keeps in-frame sequences only. Checked studies attribute under half of the gap to unresolved V genes and leave the rest unexplained. From that table come the V and J calls and clone size; the DNA was used to work out D and trimming. Across this sample there are under 250,000 clones, with roughly 86% seen only once. The top ten clonotypes cover 5% to 6% of the sample.

In Seattle, one collaborating source enrolled patients while the infection was active and tracked those patients longitudinally over the course of disease. The collaborating institutions used their own protocols to collect whole blood in K2EDTA tubes. For TCRbeta analysis, collaborators shipped samples in one of three forms: frozen whole blood, isolated PBMCs, or DNA extracted from either of those sample types. Notes on this clone: The specificity of this receptor is unknown. No base quality values were provided; no much bigger clone lies one nucleotide off.

The sequenced material came from peripheral blood. The clonotype originates from a woman older than 75 with COVID-19, enrolled during active disease.

The CDR3 amino acid sequence is: CSVAQNTEAFF. The bases are TGCAGCGTTGCCCAGAACACTGAAGCTTTCTTT. This chain joins TRBV29-1 to TRBJ1-1, with the D gene not confidently named. The CDR3 has 11 amino acids, counting the end cysteine and phenylalanine. The sequence is cut down to CDR3 DNA, 33 bases in frame from base 1. V is clipped by 4 bases and J by 1 base, and the sequence between their germline boundaries is 4 bases long. CDR1 and CDR2 were assigned from the germline V gene as SQVTM and ANQGSEA.